The entry that follows covers one T cell receptor (beta chain) sequence. This clone was observed a few times. This clone's antigen is unknown. The record has no base qualities; no much larger clone is one base away. Frozen aliquots of unsorted single-cell suspensions were used for genomic DNA extraction with the QIAamp DNA kit. The tumour samples consisted of surgically resected non-small cell lung cancer tissue. Tissues arrived within 2 hours after resection and were immediately processed into single-cell suspensions. Tissue was mechanically dissociated and enzymatically digested with DNase I, collagenase I and hyaluronidase for roughly 32 minutes at 37 °C, then filtered and RBC-lysed. A two-step multiplex PCR was used to amplify TCR-beta CDR3 regions from genomic DNA, and Illumina-compatible adaptors were added in the second step. TCR-beta immunosequencing was performed on an Illumina platform as a commercial immunoSEQ service. The study's own analysis went as follows. Two measures summarised the repertoires: productive clonality, and Top 10 Clones, meaning the percentage of T-cell templates coming from the ten most frequent sequences. Productive clonality had a range of 0 to 1, where 1 means a monoclonal population. Tumour-associated clones were defined as sequences comprising at least 0.1% of tumour T-cell templates but absent from matched non-adjacent lung, identified via log10 scatter plots. Analyses were done in GraphPad Prism7 and R, with Student's t-tests for two-group comparisons, ANOVA for stages, and linear regression for relationships. TCRdb's version of the immuneACCESS table is confined to in-frame rearrangements and falls short of the full clone set. An unresolved V gene accounts for under half of the shortfall where checked; the remainder is of unknown origin. V, J and clone size reflect that table, while D and trimming were determined from the DNA. The sample data list approximately 14,000 clones, and around 75% of these were observed just once. The biggest ten clones account for roughly an eighth of the sample.

The CDR3 spans 14 residues, from the cysteine through the phenylalanine. Just the 42-base CDR3 DNA is kept, in frame starting at base 1. Between the V and J ends, shortened by 3 bases and 5 bases respectively, the junction contains 13 bases. Per the germline V gene, KGHSH is the CDR1 and LQKENI is the CDR2. The data belong to a study of immune cell composition in non-small cell lung cancer (dated by TCRdb to 2016 to 2017). For the wider study: Histologic subtype, mostly lung adenocarcinoma or squamous cell carcinoma, was determined with H&E together with p63, CK5, Napsin A and TTF-1 immunohistochemistry. TCR-beta sequencing (Adaptive Biotechnologies) was performed on 34 paired NSCLC tumour and non-adjacent lung specimens plus 26 tumour-only specimens. For supplementary cohort #1, made up of 10 lung adenocarcinoma cases, paired tumour/lung TCR-beta sequencing was done and TIL populations were generated so that tumour reactivity could be assessed. Several tumour specimens that had TCR-beta data belonged to rare histological subtypes and were left out of the subtype comparisons. Overall results and qualifications from the work: In 10 adenocarcinoma cases, maximal tumour-associated clone frequency correlated strongly with TIL tumour reactivity, whereas overall clonality did not. Lung squamous cell carcinoma tumours had significantly higher Top 10 clone scores and productive clonality than lung adenocarcinoma tumours. Smoking pack-years did not significantly correlate with tumour TCR-beta clonality. The reactivity cohort contained only 10 or so cases, and the tumour-reactive clones were not shown to have sequences in common with the dominant in vivo tumour-associated clones. Nearly half of NSCLC cases had tumour-associated clones >0.5%, found in roughly 35% of adenocarcinomas compared with about 82% of squamous carcinomas.

The sample taken for sequencing was lung tumor tissue. The V gene is TRBV18 and the J gene is TRBJ1-1; perhaps TRBD1 is the D gene, with 5 bases matching. This sequence originates from a human donor with non-small cell lung cancer. The DNA sequence reads TGTGCCAGCTCACCGTTATCTAGGGGTACTGAAGCTTTCTTT. The encoded protein is CASSPLSRGTEAFF.